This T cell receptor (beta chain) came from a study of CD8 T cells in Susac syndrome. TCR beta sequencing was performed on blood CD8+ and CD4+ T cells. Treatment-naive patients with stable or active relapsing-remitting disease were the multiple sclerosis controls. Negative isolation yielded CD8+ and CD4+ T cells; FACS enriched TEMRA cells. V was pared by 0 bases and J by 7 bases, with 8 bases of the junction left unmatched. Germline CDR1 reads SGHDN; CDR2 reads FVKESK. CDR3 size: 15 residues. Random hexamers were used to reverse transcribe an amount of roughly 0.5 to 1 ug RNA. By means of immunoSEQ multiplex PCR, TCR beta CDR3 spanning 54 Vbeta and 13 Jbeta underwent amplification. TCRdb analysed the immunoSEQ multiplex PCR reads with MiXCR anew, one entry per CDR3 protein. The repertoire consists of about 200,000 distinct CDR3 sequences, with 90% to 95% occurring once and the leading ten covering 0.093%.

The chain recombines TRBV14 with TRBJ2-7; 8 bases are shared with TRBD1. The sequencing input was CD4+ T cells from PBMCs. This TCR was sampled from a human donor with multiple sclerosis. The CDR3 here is CASSQDGQGRREQYF. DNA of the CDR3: TGTGCCAGCAGCCAAGACGGACAGGGACGTAGGGAGCAGTACTTC.